The clone carrying this T cell receptor (beta chain) occurred many times. No antigen is known for it. A TCRbeta library incorporating unique molecular identifiers was prepared. Each CDR3 protein is one row after TCRdb ran MiXCR on the PCR reads. The table lists around 450,000 distinct CDR3 sequences, roughly 17% of them singletons. The sample belongs to a study of T-cell reconstitution after alpha-beta-depleted transplantation in children. Whole-study results and caveats: The origin of high day-60 TCRbeta diversity in some patients lay in surviving recipient T cells and thymic progenitors. Approximately two months post-transplant, alpha-beta T cells reportedly originated from several hundred expanded graft clones. A year had passed since transplant, and T-cell counts and diversity by then came mostly from newly produced T cells.

Germline V gene lookup returns CDR1 SGHRS and CDR2 YFSETQ. The CDR3 loop spans 14 amino acids. Deletions cut 0 bases from V and 2 bases from J, with 6 bases between. The chain couples TRBV5-1 to TRBJ2-1; D remains unclear. This receptor was identified in a boy under two years old who had a stem cell transplant for Wiskott-Aldrich syndrome, so the T cells may come from the graft donor. The sample here was PBMCs, mostly from graft donor cells, taken 360 days after TCRalphabeta/CD19-depleted stem cell transplant. Written as DNA, the CDR3 is TGCGCCAGCAGCTTGGAGCCGACCTACAATGAGCAGTTCTTC. Amino acids: CASSLEPTYNEQFF.